This TCR beta chain comes out of a study of T cell changes during pregnancy in multiple sclerosis. The V and J ends lost 0 bases and 2 bases respectively, with 9 bases between them. The CDR3 has 15 amino acids. CDR1 is MNHEY and CDR2 is SMNVEV in the germline V gene (reference sequence). The method was immunoSEQ multiplex PCR; TCRdb's version includes in-frame clones alone and lacks a portion of them. The table shows tens of thousands of clones, with around 94% occurring only once. This chain links TRBV27 with TRBJ2-3; weak D call: TRBD2 (5 bases). The receptor's source is a female donor in good health, enrolled as a control in a pregnancy study. Specimen: peripheral blood, collected in the second trimester of pregnancy. The CDR3 spells CASSLSPDSTDTQYF. In DNA form, the CDR3 reads TGTGCCAGCAGTTTATCGCCGGACTCCACAGATACGCAGTATTTT.